Below, one T cell receptor beta chain is given with its context. This clonotype was counted between two and nine times. The antigen this receptor binds is unknown. One base away there is no much larger clone; base qualities are not given. The source of the sample is a study of T-cell memory formation after mild COVID-19 (dated by TCRdb to about 2021). General notes on the study: Most TCR sequence clusters were specific to one of the two donors. In two donors, T-cell clones that expanded and contracted after mild COVID-19 were followed by sequencing TCRalpha and TCRbeta repertoires longitudinally. The cohort was made up of two young adult volunteers, one female and one male, who were previously healthy.

The germline V gene gives CDR1 as LGHNA and CDR2 as YNFKEQ. V is pared back by 1 base and J by 4 bases, with 25 bases lying between the germline termini. Including cysteine and phenylalanine, the CDR3 has 19 amino acids. CDR3 DNA only is kept here, 57 bases in frame from base 1. Study-wide findings and limitations: Contracting CD4+ clones were located mainly in the CM and EM memory subsets, whereas CD8+ clones were found to be enriched in EMRA. Clones that contracted from day 15 to 85 showed balanced CD4/CD8 phenotypes, whereas a second wave of clones that expanded from day 15 to 37 leaned towards CD4+. SARS-CoV-2 specificity of the second-wave clones peaking on day 37 was not confirmed. Some responding clones were detected in pre-infection memory, suggesting pre-existing cross-reactive memory T cells joined the SARS-CoV-2 response. The study covered only a couple of mild cases, and larger cohorts including severe cases with pre-infection samples were considered necessary.

Ficoll-Paque density gradient centrifugation was used to isolate PBMCs. TCRdb lists the instrument as Illumina NovaSeq 6000. Using 5'RACE with constant-segment primers, TCRalpha and TCRbeta cDNA libraries were constructed, with sample barcodes and unique molecular identifiers added in the process. RNA was extracted from every sample with Trizol reagent. Library amplification was performed in two PCR steps, and a second sample barcode and Illumina TruSeq adapters were introduced in the second step. The libraries were sequenced on an Illumina NovaSeq using 2 x 150 bp paired-end reads. On the authors' methods: Demultiplexing of reads and collapsing into UMI-guided consensus sequences were performed with migec v1.2.7. Using mixcr v2.1.11, UMI consensuses were aligned to TRA and TRB V and J templates and then assembled into clonotypes. A clonotype was counted as expanded or contracted only when both edgeR and NoisET called the clonotype significant, with the noise models trained on biological replicates. For edgeR calls, the thresholds were a false discovery rate-adjusted p below 0.01 and a log2 fold-change of 1. PCA with hierarchical clustering of max-normalized trajectories of the 1000 most abundant clonotypes was used as exploratory dynamics analysis. Separately sequenced CD4+ and CD8+ repertoires were used to assign a CD4 or CD8 phenotype to each responding clone. The public sequencing data were trimmed at Q25 with fastp and processed into clonotypes with MiXCR by TCRdb, which kept only in-frame beta chains. Rows merge per CDR3 protein into single entries with the most common DNA and genes. TCRdb, rather than the study authors, made the V and J calls. The sample table lists fewer than 550,000 distinct CDR3 sequences, around 19% of them with a count of one. Roughly 8.4% of the sample rests with the top ten.

The sequence came from an adult woman who had mild COVID-19 (a few samples of this study predate the infection). The sample titles of this study are shuffled in the database, so cell type and time point are left out; the donor was told from shared clones. This chain is built from TRBV4-2 and TRBJ2-5; the D gene is tentatively TRBD1 or TRBD2, each matching 5 bases. The sequenced sample consisted of PBMCs or a T cell subset sorted from them (not recorded which). The CDR3 reads CASSQGPQSGAGSRETQYF. The nucleotide sequence is given as TGTGCCAGCAGCCAAGGCCCCCAGTCTGGGGCGGGTTCCAGAGAGACCCAGTACTTC.